The present T cell receptor beta chain was sequenced within a study of cytomegalovirus exposure and HLA in healthy donors. As for the study in general: Approximately 190 million T cells yielded over 90 million unique TCR beta sequences in earlier analysis. The Caucasian-associated ancestry cluster contained about 80% of the 398 genotyped donors. General study results and limits: It was shown in a later analysis that HLA-associated TCR beta chains were more clonally expanded than other, equally common chains.

Concerning this clone itself: Its target is unknown.

The CDR3 spans 15 residues. Per the germline V gene, CDR1 is SGDLS and CDR2 is YYNGEE. Trimming removed 0 bases at V and 1 base at J, with 10 bases between. The primer mix had 60 Vbeta and 13 Jbeta primers. As processed by the authors: Later reanalysis found around 84 million unique TCR beta chains, about 11 million of them shared. The table came from immunoSEQ multiplex PCR; TCRdb's copy has only in-frame clones and leaves some out. That table gives V, J and clone size, and the DNA gave D and trimming. The sample records about 200,000 clones, 76% being singletons. The clonotype was recovered from a man younger than 35 in good health and CMV-seronegative. The material sequenced was PBMCs. The J gene is TRBJ1-1, the V gene TRBV9; D gene uncertain. CDR3 residues: CASSVGEGRNTEAFF. As DNA, the CDR3 is TGTGCCAGCAGCGTAGGAGAAGGGAGGAACACTGAAGCTTTCTTT. Full variable domain (remainder filled in from reference TRBV9 and TRBJ1-1): DSGVTQTPKHLITATGQRVTLRCSPRSGDLSVYWYQQSLDQGLQFLIQYYNGEERAKGNILERFSAQQFPDLHSELNLSSLELGDSALYFCASSVGEGRNTEAFFGQGTRLTVV.